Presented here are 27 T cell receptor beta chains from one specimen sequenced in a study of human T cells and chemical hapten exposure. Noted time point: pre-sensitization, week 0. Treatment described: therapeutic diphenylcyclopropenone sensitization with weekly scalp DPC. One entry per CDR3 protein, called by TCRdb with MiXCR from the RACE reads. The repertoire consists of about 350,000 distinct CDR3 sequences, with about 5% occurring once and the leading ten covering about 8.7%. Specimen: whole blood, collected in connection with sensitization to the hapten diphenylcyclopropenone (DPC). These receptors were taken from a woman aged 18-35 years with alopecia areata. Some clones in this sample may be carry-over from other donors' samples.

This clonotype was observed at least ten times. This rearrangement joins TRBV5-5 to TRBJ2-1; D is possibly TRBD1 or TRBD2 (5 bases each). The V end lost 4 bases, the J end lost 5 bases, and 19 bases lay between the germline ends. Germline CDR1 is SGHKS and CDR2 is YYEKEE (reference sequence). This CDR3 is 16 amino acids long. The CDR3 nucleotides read TGTGCCAGCAGCCCGACCGGGACGTATTCCCACAATGAGCAGTTCTTC. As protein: CASSPTGTYSHNEQFF.

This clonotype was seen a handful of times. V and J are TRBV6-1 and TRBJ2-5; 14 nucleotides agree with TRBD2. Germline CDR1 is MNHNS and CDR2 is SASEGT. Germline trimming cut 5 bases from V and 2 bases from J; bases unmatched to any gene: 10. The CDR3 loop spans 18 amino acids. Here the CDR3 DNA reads TGTGCCAGCAGTCCCAGGGGACTAGCGGGGGCCCTGCAAGAGACCCAGTACTTC. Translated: CASSPRGLAGALQETQYF.

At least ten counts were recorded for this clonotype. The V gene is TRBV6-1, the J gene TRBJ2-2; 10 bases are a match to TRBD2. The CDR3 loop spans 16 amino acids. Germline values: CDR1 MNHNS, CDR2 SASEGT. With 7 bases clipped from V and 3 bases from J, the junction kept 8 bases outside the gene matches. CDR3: CASTREAGGYTGELFF. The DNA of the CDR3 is TGTGCCAGCACCAGAGAAGCGGGAGGGTACACCGGGGAGCTGTTTTTT.

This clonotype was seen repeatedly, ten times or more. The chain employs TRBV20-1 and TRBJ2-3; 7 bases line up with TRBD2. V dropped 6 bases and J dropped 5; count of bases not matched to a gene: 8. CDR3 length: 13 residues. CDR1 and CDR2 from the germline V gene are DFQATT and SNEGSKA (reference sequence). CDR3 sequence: CSAQRELRDTQYF. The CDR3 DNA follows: TGCAGTGCCCAGCGGGAACTAAGAGATACGCAGTATTTT.

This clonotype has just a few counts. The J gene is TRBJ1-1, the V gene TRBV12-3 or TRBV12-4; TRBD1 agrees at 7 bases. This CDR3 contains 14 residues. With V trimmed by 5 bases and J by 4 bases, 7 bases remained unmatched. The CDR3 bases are TGTGCCAGCAGTCAACACAGGGGTAGCACTGAAGCTTTCTTT. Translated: CASSQHRGSTEAFF.

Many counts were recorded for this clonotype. The CDR3 DNA sequence: TGTGCCAGCCGAGAAGGACAGGGAGGATACGAGCAGTACTTC. The encoded protein is CASREGQGGYEQYF. The chain links TRBV27 to TRBJ2-7, with TRBD1 matching 8 bases. CDR3 length: 14 residues. Germline values: CDR1 MNHEY, CDR2 SMNVEV (reference sequence). The junction had 10 bases not matched to a gene; V was cut back by 8 bases and J by 4 bases.

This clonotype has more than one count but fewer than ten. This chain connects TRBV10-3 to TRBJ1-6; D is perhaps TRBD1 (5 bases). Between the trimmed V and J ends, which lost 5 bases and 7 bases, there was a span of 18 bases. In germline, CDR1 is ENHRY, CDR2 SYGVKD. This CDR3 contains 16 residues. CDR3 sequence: CAISRGGGTQNSPLHF. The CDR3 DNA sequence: TGTGCCATCAGTAGAGGTGGCGGGACCCAAAATTCACCCCTCCACTTT.

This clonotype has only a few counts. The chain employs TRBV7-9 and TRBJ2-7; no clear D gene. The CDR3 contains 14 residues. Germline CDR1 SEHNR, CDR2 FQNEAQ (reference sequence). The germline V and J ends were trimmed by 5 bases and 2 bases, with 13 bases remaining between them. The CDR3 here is CASSLPAATYEQYF. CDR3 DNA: TGTGCCAGCAGCCTACCCGCTGCTACCTACGAGCAGTACTTC.

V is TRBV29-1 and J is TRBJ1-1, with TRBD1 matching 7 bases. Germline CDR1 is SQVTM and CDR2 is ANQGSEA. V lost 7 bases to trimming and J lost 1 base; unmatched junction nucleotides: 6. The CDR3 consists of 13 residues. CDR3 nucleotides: TGCAGCGGTGGGACAGCTAGGAACACTGAAGCTTTCTTT. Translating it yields CSGGTARNTEAFF.

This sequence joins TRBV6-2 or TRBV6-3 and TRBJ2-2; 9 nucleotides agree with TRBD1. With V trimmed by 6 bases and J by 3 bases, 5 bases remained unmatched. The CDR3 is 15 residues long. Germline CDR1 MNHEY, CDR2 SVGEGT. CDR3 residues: CASRIQGADTGELFF. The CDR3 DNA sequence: TGTGCCAGCAGGATACAGGGGGCTGACACCGGGGAGCTGTTTTTT.

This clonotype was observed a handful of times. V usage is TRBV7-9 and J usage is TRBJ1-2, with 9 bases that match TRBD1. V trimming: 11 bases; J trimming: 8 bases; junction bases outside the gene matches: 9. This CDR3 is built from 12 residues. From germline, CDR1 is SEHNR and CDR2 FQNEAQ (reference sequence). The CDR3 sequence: CAYQQGASGYTF. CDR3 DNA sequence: TGTGCCTACCAACAGGGGGCGTCAGGCTACACCTTC. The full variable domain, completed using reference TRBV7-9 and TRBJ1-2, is DTGVSQNPRHKITKRGQNVTFRCDPISEHNRLYWYRQTLGQGPEFLTYFQNEAQLEKSRLLSDRFSAERPKGSFSTLEIQRTEQGDSAMYLCAYQQGASGYTFGSGTRLTVV.

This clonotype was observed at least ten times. CDR3 region: CATSLYQETQYF. The CDR3 nucleotides are TGTGCCACCTCGTTGTACCAAGAGACCCAGTACTTC. This sequence joins TRBV15 and TRBJ2-5; D is unresolved. Trimming shortened V by 8 bases and J by 0 bases, and 7 bases separated the two germline ends. This CDR3 has 12 residues. Per germline, CDR1 LNHNV and CDR2 YYDKDF (reference sequence).

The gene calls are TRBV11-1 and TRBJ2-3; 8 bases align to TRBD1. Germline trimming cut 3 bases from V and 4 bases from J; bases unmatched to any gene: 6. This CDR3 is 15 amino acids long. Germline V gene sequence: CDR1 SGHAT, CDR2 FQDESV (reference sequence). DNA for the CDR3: TGTGCCAGCAGCTTGAAGACAGGGGTATCAGATACGCAGTATTTT. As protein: CASSLKTGVSDTQYF.

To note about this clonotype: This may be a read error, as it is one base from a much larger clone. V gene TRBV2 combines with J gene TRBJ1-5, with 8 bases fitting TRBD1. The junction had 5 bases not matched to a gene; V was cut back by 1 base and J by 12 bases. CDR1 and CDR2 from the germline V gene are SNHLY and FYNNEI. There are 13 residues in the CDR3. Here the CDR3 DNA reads TGTGCCAGCAGTGAAGAAGAACAGGGGGGCCAGCATTTT. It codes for CASSEEEQGGQHF. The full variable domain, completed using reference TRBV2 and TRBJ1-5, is EPEVTQTPSHQVTQMGQEVILRCVPISNHLYFYWYRQILGQKVEFLVSFYNNEISEKSEIFDDQFSVERPDGSNFTLKIRSTKLEDSAMYFCASSEEEQGGQHFGDGTRLSIL.

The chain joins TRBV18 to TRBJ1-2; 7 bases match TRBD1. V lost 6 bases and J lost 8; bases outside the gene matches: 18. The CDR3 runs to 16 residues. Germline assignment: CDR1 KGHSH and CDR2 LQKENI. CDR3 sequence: CASSMERQGFSHGYTF. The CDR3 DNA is TGTGCCAGCTCGATGGAACGACAGGGATTCTCTCACGGCTACACCTTC. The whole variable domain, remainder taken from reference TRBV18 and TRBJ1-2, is NAGVMQNPRHLVRRRGQEARLRCSPMKGHSHVYWYRQLPEEGLKFMVYLQKENIIDESGMPKERFSAEFPKEGPSILRIQQVVRGDSAAYFCASSMERQGFSHGYTFGSGTRLTVV.

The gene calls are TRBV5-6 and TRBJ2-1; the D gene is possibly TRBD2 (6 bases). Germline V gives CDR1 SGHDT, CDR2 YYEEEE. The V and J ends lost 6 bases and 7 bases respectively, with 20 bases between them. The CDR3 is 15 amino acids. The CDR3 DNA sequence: TGTGCCAGCATCATTCAGGGATTTGGAGGGAATGAGCAGTTCTTC. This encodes CASIIQGFGGNEQFF.

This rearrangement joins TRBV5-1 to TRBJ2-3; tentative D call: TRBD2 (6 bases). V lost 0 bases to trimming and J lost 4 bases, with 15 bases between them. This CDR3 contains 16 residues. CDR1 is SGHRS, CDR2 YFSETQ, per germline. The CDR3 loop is CASSLGRGLRSDTQYF. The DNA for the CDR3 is TGCGCCAGCAGCTTGGGCCGGGGACTCCGATCAGATACGCAGTATTTT.

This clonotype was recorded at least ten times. DNA for the CDR3: TGTGCCAGCAACTGGGGGTCGGACACTGAAGCTTTCTTT. Its protein is CASNWGSDTEAFF. V and J are TRBV6-5 and TRBJ1-1; D may be TRBD1 (5 bases). Trimming stripped 7 bases from V and 3 bases from J, with 12 bases between. The CDR3 runs to 13 residues. In germline, CDR1 is MNHEY, CDR2 SVGAGI.

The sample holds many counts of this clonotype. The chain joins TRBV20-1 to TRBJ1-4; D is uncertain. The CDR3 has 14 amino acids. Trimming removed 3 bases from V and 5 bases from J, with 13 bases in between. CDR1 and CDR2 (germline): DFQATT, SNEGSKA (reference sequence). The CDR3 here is CSASPPTGNEKLFF. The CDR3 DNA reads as TGCAGTGCTAGTCCCCCGACGGGGAATGAAAAACTGTTTTTT.

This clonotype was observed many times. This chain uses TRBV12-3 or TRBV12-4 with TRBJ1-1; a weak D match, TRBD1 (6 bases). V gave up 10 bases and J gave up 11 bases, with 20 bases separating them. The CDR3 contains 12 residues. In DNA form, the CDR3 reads TGTGCCATCGACGTCTTAACAGGGAATGCTTTCTTT. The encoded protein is CAIDVLTGNAFF.

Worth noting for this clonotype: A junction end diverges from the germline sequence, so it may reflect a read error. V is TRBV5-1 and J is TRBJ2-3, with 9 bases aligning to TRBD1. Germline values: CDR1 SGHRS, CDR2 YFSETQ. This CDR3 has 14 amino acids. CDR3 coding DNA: TGCGTCAGCAGCCCGGGACAGGGTACAGATACGCAGTATTTT. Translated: CVSSPGQGTDTQYF.

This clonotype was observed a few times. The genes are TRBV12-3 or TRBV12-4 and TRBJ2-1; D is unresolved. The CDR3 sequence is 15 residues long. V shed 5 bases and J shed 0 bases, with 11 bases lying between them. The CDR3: CASSPPLLSYNEQFF. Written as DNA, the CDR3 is TGTGCCAGCAGTCCCCCCCTACTCTCCTACAATGAGCAGTTCTTC.

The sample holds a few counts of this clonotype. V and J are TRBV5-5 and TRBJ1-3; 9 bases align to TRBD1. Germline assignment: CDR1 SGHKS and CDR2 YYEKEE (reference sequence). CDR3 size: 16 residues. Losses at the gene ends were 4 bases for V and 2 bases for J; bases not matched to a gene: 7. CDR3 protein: CASSRDRVVAGNTIYF. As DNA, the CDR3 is TGTGCCAGCAGCCGGGACAGGGTTGTAGCTGGAAACACCATATATTTT.

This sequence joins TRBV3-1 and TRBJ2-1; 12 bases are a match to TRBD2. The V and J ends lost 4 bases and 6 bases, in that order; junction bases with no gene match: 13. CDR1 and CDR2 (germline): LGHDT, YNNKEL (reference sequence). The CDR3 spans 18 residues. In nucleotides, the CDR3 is TGTGCCAGCAGCCGTGACCTAGCGGGGGGGCCAGAGGGCAATGAGCAGTTCTTC. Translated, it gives CASSRDLAGGPEGNEQFF.

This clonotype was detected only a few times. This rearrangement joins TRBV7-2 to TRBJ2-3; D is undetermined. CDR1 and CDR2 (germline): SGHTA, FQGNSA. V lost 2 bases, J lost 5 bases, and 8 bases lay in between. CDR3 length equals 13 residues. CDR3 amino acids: CASSLTYLDTQYF. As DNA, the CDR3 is TGTGCCAGCAGCTTAACCTACTTAGATACGCAGTATTTT.

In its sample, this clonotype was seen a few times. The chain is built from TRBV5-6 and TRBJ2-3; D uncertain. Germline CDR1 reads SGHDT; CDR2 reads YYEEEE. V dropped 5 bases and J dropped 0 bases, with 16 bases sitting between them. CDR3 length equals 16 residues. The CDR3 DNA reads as TGTGCCAGCAGTTCACTGGGCGAGACTAGCACAGATACGCAGTATTTT. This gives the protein CASSSLGETSTDTQYF.

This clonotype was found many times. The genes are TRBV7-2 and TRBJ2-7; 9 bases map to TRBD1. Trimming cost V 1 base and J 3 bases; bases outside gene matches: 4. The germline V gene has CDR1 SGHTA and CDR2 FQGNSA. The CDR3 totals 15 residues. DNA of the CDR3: TGTGCCAGCAGCTTAGTAGGGACAGGGAGCTACGAGCAGTACTTC. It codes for CASSLVGTGSYEQYF.